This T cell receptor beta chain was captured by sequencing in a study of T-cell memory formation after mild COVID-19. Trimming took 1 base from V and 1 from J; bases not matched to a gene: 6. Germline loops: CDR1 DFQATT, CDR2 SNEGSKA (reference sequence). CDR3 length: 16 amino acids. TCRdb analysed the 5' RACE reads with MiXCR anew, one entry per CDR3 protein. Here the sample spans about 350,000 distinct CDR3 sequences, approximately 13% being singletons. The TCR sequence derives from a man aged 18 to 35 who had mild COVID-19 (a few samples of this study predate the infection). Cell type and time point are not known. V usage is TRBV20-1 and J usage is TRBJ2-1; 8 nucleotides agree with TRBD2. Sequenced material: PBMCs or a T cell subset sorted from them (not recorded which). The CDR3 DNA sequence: TGCAGTGCTAGAGGCCTGGGACTAGGGTCCTACAATGAGCAGTTCTTC. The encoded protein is CSARGLGLGSYNEQFF.